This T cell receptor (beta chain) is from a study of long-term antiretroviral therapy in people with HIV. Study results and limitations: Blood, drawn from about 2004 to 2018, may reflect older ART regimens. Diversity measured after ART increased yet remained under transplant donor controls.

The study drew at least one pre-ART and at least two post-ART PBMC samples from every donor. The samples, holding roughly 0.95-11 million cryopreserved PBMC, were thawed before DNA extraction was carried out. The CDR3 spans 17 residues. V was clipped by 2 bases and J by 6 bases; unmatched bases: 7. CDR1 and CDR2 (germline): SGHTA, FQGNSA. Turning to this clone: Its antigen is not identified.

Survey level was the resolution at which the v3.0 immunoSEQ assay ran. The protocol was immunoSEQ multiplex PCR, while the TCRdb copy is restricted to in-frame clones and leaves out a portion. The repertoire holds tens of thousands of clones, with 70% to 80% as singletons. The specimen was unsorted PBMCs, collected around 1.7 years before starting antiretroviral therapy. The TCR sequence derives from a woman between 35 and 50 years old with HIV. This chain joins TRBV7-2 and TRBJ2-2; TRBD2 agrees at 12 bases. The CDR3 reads CASSLPGLAGRAGELFF. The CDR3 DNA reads TGTGCCAGCAGCTTACCTGGACTAGCGGGAAGGGCCGGGGAGCTGTTTTTT.